This is a list of T cell receptor beta chains from one sample in a study of T cells in Graves' hyperthyroidism and ophthalmopathy. From the multiplex PCR reads, TCRdb called clonotypes with MiXCR, one entry per CDR3 protein. Seen here are approximately 530,000 distinct CDR3 sequences, about 20% observed once, and the top ten hold roughly 44%. Sequenced sample: blood. These receptor sequences come from a man aged 40-49 years with Graves' ophthalmopathy. Both conserved end residues are part of each CDR3. Fields, in order: V gene, clone size, J gene, D gene, CDR3 protein, CDR3 DNA. A D gene is named only where the DNA matches it firmly. For some rows the clone size is stated as once, few or many, or as a class when expanded; others skip it.

V gene: TRBV6-1
clone size: few
J gene: TRBJ2-2
D gene: .
CDR3 protein: CASREQMGNTGELFF
CDR3 DNA: TGTGCCAGCCGAGAGCAAATGGGGAACACCGGGGAGCTGTTTTTT

V gene: TRBV7-6
clone size: .
J gene: TRBJ2-7
D gene: .
CDR3 protein: CASSPGGGGIRYEQYF
CDR3 DNA: TGTGCCAGCAGCCCCGGCGGCGGCGGGATAAGATACGAGCAGTACTTC

V gene: TRBV27
clone size: .
J gene: TRBJ2-1
D gene: .
CDR3 protein: CASSRLHSYNEQFF
CDR3 DNA: TGTGCCAGCAGCCGGCTCCACTCCTACAATGAGCAGTTCTTC

V gene: TRBV12-3/TRBV12-4
clone size: many
J gene: TRBJ1-2
D gene: .
CDR3 protein: CASSPTAAYGYTF
CDR3 DNA: TGTGCCAGCAGTCCGACAGCTGCCTATGGCTACACCTTC

V gene: TRBV28
clone size: .
J gene: TRBJ1-5
D gene: .
CDR3 protein: CASRGPGSGQPQHF
CDR3 DNA: TGTGCCAGCAGGGGCCCCGGGTCAGGACAGCCCCAGCATTTT

V gene: TRBV28
clone size: many
J gene: TRBJ2-3
D gene: .
CDR3 protein: CASSTQGTDTQYF
CDR3 DNA: TGTGCCAGCAGCACTCAGGGAACAGATACGCAGTATTTT

V gene: TRBV5-1
clone size: .
J gene: TRBJ1-2
D gene: .
CDR3 protein: CASSLESGKGRGYTF
CDR3 DNA: TGCGCCAGCAGCTTGGAATCGGGTAAAGGGCGAGGCTACACCTTC

V gene: TRBV10-3
clone size: few
J gene: TRBJ1-1
D gene: .
CDR3 protein: CAISQGLNTEAFF
CDR3 DNA: TGTGCCATCAGTCAGGGGTTGAACACTGAAGCTTTCTTT

V gene: TRBV6-2/TRBV6-3
clone size: .
J gene: TRBJ1-2
D gene: .
CDR3 protein: CASSYLTGGLAF
CDR3 DNA: TGTGCCAGCAGTTACTTGACAGGAGGATTAGCCTTC

V gene: TRBV10-1
clone size: few
J gene: TRBJ1-2
D gene: .
CDR3 protein: CASSDQRADGYTF
CDR3 DNA: TGCGCCAGCAGTGATCAGAGGGCCGATGGCTACACCTTC

V gene: TRBV20-1
clone size: many
J gene: TRBJ2-3
D gene: TRBD2
CDR3 protein: CSADTGGTYTDTQYF
CDR3 DNA: TGCAGTGCTGATACCGGGGGGACCTACACAGATACGCAGTATTTT

V gene: TRBV5-1
clone size: few
J gene: TRBJ2-5
D gene: .
CDR3 protein: CASSASSLSRETQYF
CDR3 DNA: TGCGCCAGCAGCGCAAGCTCGCTTAGCAGGGAGACCCAGTACTTC

V gene: TRBV18
clone size: .
J gene: TRBJ1-4
D gene: .
CDR3 protein: CASSPNAPRGEKLFF
CDR3 DNA: TGTGCCAGCTCACCAAACGCCCCCCGGGGTGAAAAACTGTTTTTT

V gene: TRBV5-5
clone size: .
J gene: TRBJ1-6
D gene: TRBD1
CDR3 protein: CASSSRTGMSSPLHF
CDR3 DNA: TGTGCCAGCAGCTCTCGGACAGGGATGTCTTCACCCCTCCACTTT

V gene: TRBV6-2/TRBV6-3
clone size: .
J gene: TRBJ1-2
D gene: .
CDR3 protein: CASSSQGIGYTF
CDR3 DNA: TGTGCCAGCAGTTCCCAGGGGATTGGCTACACCTTC

V gene: TRBV20-1
clone size: .
J gene: TRBJ2-7
D gene: TRBD2
CDR3 protein: CSAKTSGSSYEQYF
CDR3 DNA: TGCAGTGCTAAGACTAGCGGAAGCTCCTACGAGCAGTACTTC

V gene: TRBV28
clone size: few
J gene: TRBJ2-3
D gene: TRBD2
CDR3 protein: CASRRGTSGVDTQYF
CDR3 DNA: TGTGCCAGCAGGCGGGGGACTAGCGGCGTAGATACGCAGTATTTT

V gene: TRBV10-1
clone size: .
J gene: TRBJ2-1
D gene: .
CDR3 protein: CASSDTRYNEQFF
CDR3 DNA: TGCGCCAGCAGTGATACGCGCTACAATGAGCAGTTCTTC

V gene: TRBV27
clone size: few
J gene: TRBJ1-5
D gene: .
CDR3 protein: CASRHLGGPQHF
CDR3 DNA: TGTGCCAGCAGGCACTTGGGAGGGCCCCAGCATTTT

V gene: TRBV9
clone size: .
J gene: TRBJ2-2
D gene: .
CDR3 protein: CASSVVDRGRTGELFF
CDR3 DNA: TGTGCCAGCAGCGTAGTTGATCGGGGGCGGACCGGGGAGCTGTTTTTT

V gene: TRBV4-1
clone size: few
J gene: TRBJ2-7
D gene: .
CDR3 protein: CASSLRGGAPYEQYF
CDR3 DNA: TGCGCCAGCAGCCTTAGGGGTGGAGCCCCCTACGAGCAGTACTTC

V gene: TRBV18
clone size: .
J gene: TRBJ1-3
D gene: .
CDR3 protein: CASSPSDSRSGNTIYF
CDR3 DNA: TGTGCCAGCTCACCCTCGGACAGCCGCTCTGGAAACACCATATATTTT

V gene: TRBV5-1
clone size: .
J gene: TRBJ1-2
D gene: .
CDR3 protein: CASSLSNRQLADGYAF
CDR3 DNA: TGCGCCAGCAGCTTGAGCAATCGACAGCTCGCCGATGGCTACGCCTTC

V gene: TRBV11-1
clone size: .
J gene: TRBJ1-1
D gene: .
CDR3 protein: CASSLLPVNTEAFF
CDR3 DNA: TGTGCCAGCAGCTTATTGCCGGTAAACACTGAAGCTTTCTTT

V gene: TRBV7-3
clone size: many
J gene: TRBJ2-1
D gene: .
CDR3 protein: CASSPSVTNNEQFF
CDR3 DNA: TGTGCCAGCAGCCCCTCGGTTACTAACAATGAGCAGTTCTTC

V gene: TRBV30
clone size: many
J gene: TRBJ2-1
D gene: TRBD2
CDR3 protein: CAGLAGVEQFF
CDR3 DNA: TGTGCCGGGCTAGCGGGGGTTGAGCAGTTCTTC

V gene: TRBV6-1
clone size: .
J gene: TRBJ2-1
D gene: TRBD2
CDR3 protein: CASRGGGSGRNNEQFF
CDR3 DNA: TGTGCCAGCAGAGGGGGCGGTAGCGGGAGGAACAATGAGCAGTTCTTC

V gene: TRBV18
clone size: .
J gene: TRBJ1-1
D gene: .
CDR3 protein: CASSPLVTEAFF
CDR3 DNA: TGTGCCAGCTCACCCCTTGTGACTGAAGCTTTCTTT

V gene: TRBV12-3/TRBV12-4
clone size: .
J gene: TRBJ1-2
D gene: .
CDR3 protein: CASSLIGAYGYTF
CDR3 DNA: TGTGCCAGCAGTTTAATAGGGGCGTACGGCTACACCTTC

V gene: TRBV7-8
clone size: .
J gene: TRBJ2-7
D gene: .
CDR3 protein: CASSLNGPREQYF
CDR3 DNA: TGTGCCAGCAGCTTAAACGGCCCAAGGGAGCAGTACTTC

V gene: TRBV6-2/TRBV6-3
clone size: .
J gene: TRBJ2-2
D gene: .
CDR3 protein: CASTENTGELFF
CDR3 DNA: TGTGCCAGCACCGAAAACACCGGGGAGCTGTTTTTT

V gene: TRBV7-8
clone size: few
J gene: TRBJ2-3
D gene: TRBD2
CDR3 protein: CASSLRPAGLAGEDTQYF
CDR3 DNA: TGTGCCAGCAGCTTAAGACCCGCCGGACTAGCGGGGGAGGATACGCAGTATTTT

V gene: TRBV20-1
clone size: .
J gene: TRBJ2-7
D gene: TRBD2
CDR3 protein: CSATRTSGRVAYEQYF
CDR3 DNA: TGCAGTGCTACCAGGACTAGCGGGAGGGTGGCCTACGAGCAGTACTTC

V gene: TRBV20-1
clone size: many
J gene: TRBJ1-3
D gene: TRBD1
CDR3 protein: CSARDRDRAGNTIYF
CDR3 DNA: TGCAGTGCTAGAGACCGGGACAGAGCTGGAAACACCATATATTTT

V gene: TRBV19
clone size: few
J gene: TRBJ2-5
D gene: .
CDR3 protein: CASRQAETQYF
CDR3 DNA: TGTGCCAGTAGACAGGCAGAGACCCAGTACTTC

V gene: TRBV5-1
clone size: .
J gene: TRBJ2-1
D gene: .
CDR3 protein: CASSFGAGLSREQFF
CDR3 DNA: TGCGCCAGCAGCTTTGGGGCAGGTCTAAGCCGGGAGCAGTTCTTC

V gene: TRBV7-2
clone size: many
J gene: TRBJ2-1
D gene: TRBD2
CDR3 protein: CASSLSSGGVNEQFF
CDR3 DNA: TGTGCCAGCAGCTTATCCAGCGGGGGGGTAAATGAGCAGTTCTTC

V gene: TRBV7-9
clone size: many
J gene: TRBJ2-1
D gene: TRBD2
CDR3 protein: CASQGLAGAEGFGYNEQFF
CDR3 DNA: TGTGCCAGCCAGGGGCTAGCGGGAGCCGAGGGGTTCGGATACAATGAGCAGTTCTTC

V gene: TRBV6-1
clone size: many
J gene: TRBJ2-5
D gene: .
CDR3 protein: CASTAQANSGETQYF
CDR3 DNA: TGTGCCAGCACCGCACAGGCGAATAGTGGGGAGACCCAGTACTTC

V gene: TRBV9
clone size: few
J gene: TRBJ1-4
D gene: .
CDR3 protein: CASTAAGEKLFF
CDR3 DNA: TGTGCCAGCACCGCCGCGGGGGAAAAACTGTTTTTT

V gene: TRBV6-5
clone size: .
J gene: TRBJ1-2
D gene: .
CDR3 protein: CASSYVKFGRADYGYTF
CDR3 DNA: TGTGCCAGCAGTTACGTTAAGTTCGGCAGGGCGGATTATGGCTACACCTTC

V gene: TRBV20-1
clone size: few
J gene: TRBJ2-5
D gene: .
CDR3 protein: CSAGGLETQYF
CDR3 DNA: TGCAGTGCTGGGGGCTTGGAGACCCAGTACTTC